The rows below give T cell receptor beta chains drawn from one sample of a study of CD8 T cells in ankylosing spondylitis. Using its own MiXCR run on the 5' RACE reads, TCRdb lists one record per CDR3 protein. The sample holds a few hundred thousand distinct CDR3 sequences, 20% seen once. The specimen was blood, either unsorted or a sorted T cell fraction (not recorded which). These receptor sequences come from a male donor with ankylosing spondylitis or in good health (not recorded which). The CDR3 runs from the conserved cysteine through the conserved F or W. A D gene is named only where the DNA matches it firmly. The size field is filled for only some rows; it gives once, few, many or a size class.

cdr3_nt: TGTGCCAGCAGTACAAAGGACCACGCGGGCCAAGATACGCAGTATTTT; cdr3_aa: CASSTKDHAGQDTQYF; v_call: TRBV12-3/TRBV12-4; d_call: -; clone_size: -; j_call: TRBJ2-3
cdr3_nt: TGTGCCAGCAGCGTAGGCGTGGGGGTCTCCTACAATGAGCAGTTCTTC; cdr3_aa: CASSVGVGVSYNEQFF; v_call: TRBV9; d_call: -; clone_size: many; j_call: TRBJ2-1
cdr3_nt: TGTGCCACCAGTGATTTGCCCCCACGTGAGGGAGATACGCAGTATTTT; cdr3_aa: CATSDLPPREGDTQYF; v_call: TRBV24-1; d_call: -; clone_size: few; j_call: TRBJ2-3
cdr3_nt: TGTGCCAGCAGTTTAGGATCGGGGGGCCCAGATACGCAGTATTTT; cdr3_aa: CASSLGSGGPDTQYF; v_call: TRBV12-3/TRBV12-4; d_call: -; clone_size: many; j_call: TRBJ2-3
cdr3_nt: TGCAGCGTTAGAGGGGGCACCTACAATGAGCAGTTCTTC; cdr3_aa: CSVRGGTYNEQFF; v_call: TRBV29-1; d_call: TRBD1; clone_size: few; j_call: TRBJ2-1
cdr3_nt: TGTGCCATCAGTGACCCTTTGACAGGGCCCCCCTACGAGCAGTACTTC; cdr3_aa: CAISDPLTGPPYEQYF; v_call: TRBV10-3; d_call: TRBD1; clone_size: -; j_call: TRBJ2-7
cdr3_nt: TGTGCCTGGAGCCCGGGACACGCGAACACCGGGGAGCTGTTTTTT; cdr3_aa: CAWSPGHANTGELFF; v_call: TRBV30; d_call: -; clone_size: -; j_call: TRBJ2-2
cdr3_nt: TGCGCCAGCAGGGCCCCCCGGGACTCAAGATACAATGAGCAGTTCTTC; cdr3_aa: CASRAPRDSRYNEQFF; v_call: TRBV10-1; d_call: -; clone_size: -; j_call: TRBJ2-1
cdr3_nt: TGTGCCAGCAGTTTTGCCAGGCATGAGCAGTTCTTC; cdr3_aa: CASSFARHEQFF; v_call: TRBV12-3/TRBV12-4; d_call: -; clone_size: few; j_call: TRBJ2-1
cdr3_nt: TGTGCCAGCAGCTCAGGTCCCCTCGGGGAGCTGTTTTTT; cdr3_aa: CASSSGPLGELFF; v_call: TRBV11-2; d_call: -; clone_size: -; j_call: TRBJ2-2
cdr3_nt: TGTGCCAGCAGCCAGGGGGAAGGCTACACCTTC; cdr3_aa: CASSQGEGYTF; v_call: TRBV7-9; d_call: TRBD1; clone_size: -; j_call: TRBJ1-2
cdr3_nt: TGTGCCAGCAGCTCTCCTCGAGGAGTACAAGAGACCCAGTACTTC; cdr3_aa: CASSSPRGVQETQYF; v_call: TRBV7-2; d_call: -; clone_size: -; j_call: TRBJ2-5
cdr3_nt: TGTGCCAGCAGCTTAGCGGGGGGGACTCACCAAGAGACCCAGTACTTC; cdr3_aa: CASSLAGGTHQETQYF; v_call: TRBV7-6; d_call: TRBD2; clone_size: -; j_call: TRBJ2-5
cdr3_nt: TGTGCCAGCAGCCTAGTGGCGGATGAGCAGTTCTTC; cdr3_aa: CASSLVADEQFF; v_call: TRBV7-9; d_call: -; clone_size: -; j_call: TRBJ2-1
cdr3_nt: TGTGCCAGCAGTTACTCCAGGGGCCATAGGGGCTATGGCTACACCTTC; cdr3_aa: CASSYSRGHRGYGYTF; v_call: TRBV12-3/TRBV12-4; d_call: -; clone_size: many; j_call: TRBJ1-2
cdr3_nt: TGTGCCAGCAGCCAGGCCTTTGGGCAGCACTACAATGAGCAGTTCTTC; cdr3_aa: CASSQAFGQHYNEQFF; v_call: TRBV3-1; d_call: -; clone_size: few; j_call: TRBJ2-1
cdr3_nt: TGTGCCAGCAGCCCCAAGGCAGGGGTGTTGAAATACAATGAGCAGTTCTTC; cdr3_aa: CASSPKAGVLKYNEQFF; v_call: TRBV7-9; d_call: -; clone_size: -; j_call: TRBJ2-1
cdr3_nt: TGTGCCAGCAGTTATGCGCAGGGAAGAGAGACCCAGTACTTC; cdr3_aa: CASSYAQGRETQYF; v_call: TRBV6-5; d_call: -; clone_size: few; j_call: TRBJ2-5
cdr3_nt: TGTGCCAGCAGCTACCAATTAGCGGGAGACACAGATACGCAGTATTTT; cdr3_aa: CASSYQLAGDTDTQYF; v_call: TRBV7-2; d_call: TRBD2; clone_size: many; j_call: TRBJ2-3
cdr3_nt: TGTGCCAGCAATGCGGTAAAAAGCTATGGCTACACCTTC; cdr3_aa: CASNAVKSYGYTF; v_call: TRBV12-3/TRBV12-4; d_call: -; clone_size: -; j_call: TRBJ1-2
cdr3_nt: TGTGCCAGCAGTGACGGCCTAGCGGGGGCCCCAGAGACCCAGTACTTC; cdr3_aa: CASSDGLAGAPETQYF; v_call: TRBV2; d_call: TRBD2; clone_size: few; j_call: TRBJ2-5
cdr3_nt: TGTGCCGCGGAGGGGCGCTTTGGTTACGAGCAGTACTTC; cdr3_aa: CAAEGRFGYEQYF; v_call: TRBV7-9; d_call: -; clone_size: -; j_call: TRBJ2-7
cdr3_nt: TGTGCCAGCAGTTTAGCGCCGGGGGGGGAGCAGTACTTC; cdr3_aa: CASSLAPGGEQYF; v_call: TRBV12-3/TRBV12-4; d_call: TRBD2; clone_size: -; j_call: TRBJ2-7
cdr3_nt: TGCGCCAGCAGCCAAGATCTTTCCTGGACAGGGTGGGTTGGCTACACCTTC; cdr3_aa: CASSQDLSWTGWVGYTF; v_call: TRBV4-1; d_call: TRBD1; clone_size: few; j_call: TRBJ1-2
cdr3_nt: TGTGCCAGCAGCTTTGGGACTTCGGTTTCAGATACGCAGTATTTT; cdr3_aa: CASSFGTSVSDTQYF; v_call: TRBV5-5; d_call: -; clone_size: few; j_call: TRBJ2-3
cdr3_nt: TGTGCCAGCAGCTTGGAAGGGGAACTCCCCCACAATGAGCAGTTCTTC; cdr3_aa: CASSLEGELPHNEQFF; v_call: TRBV5-6; d_call: -; clone_size: -; j_call: TRBJ2-1
cdr3_nt: TGTGCCAGCAGGGGGACAGGGCGAAGCTCCTACAATGAGCAGTTCTTC; cdr3_aa: CASRGTGRSSYNEQFF; v_call: TRBV2; d_call: TRBD1; clone_size: -; j_call: TRBJ2-1
cdr3_nt: TGCAGTAAACTTATCCGGGACAGTCGTTCTGGGGCCAACGTCCTGACTTTC; cdr3_aa: CSKLIRDSRSGANVLTF; v_call: TRBV20-1; d_call: TRBD1; clone_size: -; j_call: TRBJ2-6
cdr3_nt: TGTGCCATTCCGGTTGTTGGGACAGCGAACACCGGGGAGCTGTTTTTT; cdr3_aa: CAIPVVGTANTGELFF; v_call: TRBV10-3; d_call: TRBD1; clone_size: -; j_call: TRBJ2-2
cdr3_nt: TGTGCCAGCAGCTTAGATCCTCCGGGACGGTACAGGGACGAGCAGTACTTC; cdr3_aa: CASSLDPPGRYRDEQYF; v_call: TRBV11-2; d_call: -; clone_size: once; j_call: TRBJ2-7
cdr3_nt: TGTGCCAGCAGCTTAAAGGTAGCGGGGGGGCTTAGGGAGCAGTTCTTC; cdr3_aa: CASSLKVAGGLREQFF; v_call: TRBV11-2; d_call: TRBD2; clone_size: few; j_call: TRBJ2-1
cdr3_nt: TGTGCCAGCAGCCAAGATAGTCGGGGGCAGGAGGGGTACGAGCAGTACTTC; cdr3_aa: CASSQDSRGQEGYEQYF; v_call: TRBV3-1; d_call: -; clone_size: -; j_call: TRBJ2-7
cdr3_nt: TGTGCCAGCACCAATTACGTCCGGGATGTCGGGGAGCTGTTTTTT; cdr3_aa: CASTNYVRDVGELFF; v_call: TRBV12-3/TRBV12-4; d_call: -; clone_size: few; j_call: TRBJ2-2
cdr3_nt: TGTGCCACCAGCCCGGCAGGAGAGACCCAGTACTTC; cdr3_aa: CATSPAGETQYF; v_call: TRBV24-1; d_call: -; clone_size: few; j_call: TRBJ2-5
cdr3_nt: TGTGCCAGCAGTCCCATTCCCTTCTCCTACAATGAGCAGTTCTTC; cdr3_aa: CASSPIPFSYNEQFF; v_call: TRBV7-9; d_call: -; clone_size: -; j_call: TRBJ2-1
cdr3_nt: TGTGCAAGTCGCCAGGTGACAGGACCTAGCACAGATACGCAGTATTTT; cdr3_aa: CASRQVTGPSTDTQYF; v_call: TRBV12-2; d_call: -; clone_size: -; j_call: TRBJ2-3
cdr3_nt: TGTGCCAGCAGTCCCCTAGCGGGGGGGGTCACAGATACGCAGTATTTT; cdr3_aa: CASSPLAGGVTDTQYF; v_call: TRBV27; d_call: TRBD2; clone_size: -; j_call: TRBJ2-3
cdr3_nt: TGTGCCAGCAGCATGTCCCCGGGGGACCCTAACTATGGCTACACCTTC; cdr3_aa: CASSMSPGDPNYGYTF; v_call: TRBV7-9; d_call: -; clone_size: -; j_call: TRBJ1-2
cdr3_nt: TGCAGTGCCCTCGGAGTCCGTTTAGATACGCAGTATTTT; cdr3_aa: CSALGVRLDTQYF; v_call: TRBV20-1; d_call: -; clone_size: -; j_call: TRBJ2-3
cdr3_nt: TGCAGCGCACGGGACACTCTCTCCTACGAGCAGTACTTC; cdr3_aa: CSARDTLSYEQYF; v_call: TRBV29-1; d_call: -; clone_size: -; j_call: TRBJ2-7
cdr3_nt: TGTGCCAGCAGTTTAGGGGCTAGCGGAGCCGACACAGATACGCAGTATTTT; cdr3_aa: CASSLGASGADTDTQYF; v_call: TRBV28; d_call: TRBD2; clone_size: few; j_call: TRBJ2-3
cdr3_nt: TGTGCCAGCTCAGACTACAGGGGGCCGGGGAACACTGAAGCTTTCTTT; cdr3_aa: CASSDYRGPGNTEAFF; v_call: TRBV18; d_call: TRBD1; clone_size: -; j_call: TRBJ1-1